This T cell receptor (beta chain) emerged from a study of graft-versus-host responses after intestinal transplantation. Per the germline V gene, CDR1 is LGHNA and CDR2 is YNFKEQ. The V gene end was trimmed by 1 base and the J gene end by 4 bases; junction bases not matched to a gene: 2. The CDR3 consists of 15 residues. Sequencing used immunoSEQ multiplex PCR; TCRdb keeps in-frame clones, though not all of them. The table includes 90,000 to 130,000 clones, over 85% detected once. With respect to this clone: Its target is unknown.

The specimen was unstimulated CD4+ T cells sorted from spleen or lymph node cells, collected before transplant. The V call is TRBV4-2, the J call TRBJ2-2; TRBD1 agrees at 8 bases. This sequence originates from a human donor who was the organ donor for an intestinal transplant. CDR3 sequence (DNA): TGTGCCAGCAGCCAAGGACAGGGGACCACCGGGGAGCTGTTTTTT. Translated, it gives CASSQGQGTTGELFF.